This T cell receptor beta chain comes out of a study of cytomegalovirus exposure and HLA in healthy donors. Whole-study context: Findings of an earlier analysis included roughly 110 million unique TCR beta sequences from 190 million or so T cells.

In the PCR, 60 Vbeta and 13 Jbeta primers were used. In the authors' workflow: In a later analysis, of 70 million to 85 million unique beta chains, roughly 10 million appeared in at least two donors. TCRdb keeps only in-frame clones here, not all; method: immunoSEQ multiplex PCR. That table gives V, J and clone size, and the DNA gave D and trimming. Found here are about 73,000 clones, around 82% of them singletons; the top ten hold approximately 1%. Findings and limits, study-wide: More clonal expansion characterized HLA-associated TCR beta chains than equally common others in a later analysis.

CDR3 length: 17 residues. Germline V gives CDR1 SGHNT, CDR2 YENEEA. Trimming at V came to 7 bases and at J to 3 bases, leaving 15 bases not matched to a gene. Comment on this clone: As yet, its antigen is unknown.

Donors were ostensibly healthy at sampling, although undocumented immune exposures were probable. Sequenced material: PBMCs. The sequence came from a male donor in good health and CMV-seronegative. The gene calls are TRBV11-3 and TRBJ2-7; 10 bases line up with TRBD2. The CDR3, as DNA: TGTGCCAGCACCTTTCTTCTAGCGGGAGATTTTGGCTACGAGCAGTACTTC. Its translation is CASTFLLAGDFGYEQYF.